These 17 T cell receptor beta chains were sequenced from one sample in a study of cytomegalovirus exposure and HLA in healthy donors. PCR was performed using 60 Vbeta and 13 Jbeta primers. TCRdb's table, derived via immunoSEQ multiplex PCR, lists solely in-frame clones and lacks some. The repertoire consists of roughly 100,000 clones, with 83% occurring once and the leading ten covering over 5%. Sequencing used PBMCs. These receptors all come from a man younger than 35 in good health and CMV-seronegative.

The V gene is TRBV19, the J gene TRBJ1-2; 9 positions match TRBD1. The CDR3 contains 13 residues. Germline CDR1 and CDR2: LNHDA and SQIVND (reference sequence). V was pared by 9 bases and J by 7 bases, with 9 bases of the junction left unmatched. The CDR3 region has the DNA TGTGCCAGCTACAGGGGGCTCGCACGTGGCTACACCTTC. Amino acid sequence: CASYRGLARGYTF. Variable domain in full (rest from reference TRBV19 and TRBJ1-2): DGGITQSPKYLFRKEGQNVTLSCEQNLNHDAMYWYRQDPGQGLRLIYYSQIVNDFQKGDIAEGYSVSREKKESFPLTVTSAQKNPTAFYLCASYRGLARGYTFGSGTRLTVV.

The chain links TRBV6-1 to TRBJ1-2; the D gene is possibly TRBD1 (5 bases). The CDR3 consists of 12 residues. Germline values: CDR1 MNHNS, CDR2 SASEGT. The germline V and J ends were trimmed by 8 bases and 5 bases, with 12 bases remaining between them. CDR3 DNA: TGTGCCAGCTCCGCGGGGGATTATGGCTACACCTTC. This encodes CASSAGDYGYTF.

The rearrangement links TRBV19 to TRBJ1-6, with a tentative D call TRBD1 (5 bases). With 6 bases removed from V and 7 bases from J, the gap between germline ends came to 16 bases. Germline V gene sequence: CDR1 LNHDA, CDR2 SQIVND (reference sequence). There are 15 residues in the CDR3. CDR3 nucleotide sequence: TGTGCCAGTAGGCCATCTGCAGGGCAGAATTCACCCCTCCACTTT. As protein: CASRPSAGQNSPLHF.

CDR3 in DNA: TGCGCCAGCAGCCAAGGTGACGACGGAGGCTCCTACAATGAGCAGTTCTTC. It is translated as CASSQGDDGGSYNEQFF. The V gene is TRBV4-3, the J gene TRBJ2-1, with D tentatively TRBD2 (5 bases). Germline V lookup: CDR1 LGHNA, CDR2 YSLEER. The CDR3 length is 17 residues. V was cut by 1 base and J by 0 bases, with 13 bases left in between.

The rearrangement links TRBV7-2 to TRBJ1-2; tentative D call: TRBD1 (5 bases). Germline CDR1 reads SGHTA; CDR2 reads FQGNSA. The CDR3 runs 12 residues. Trimming removed 3 bases from V and 8 bases from J, with 10 bases in between. In nucleotides, the CDR3 is TGTGCCAGCAGCTTTCAGGGATGGGGCTACACCTTC. Encoded protein: CASSFQGWGYTF.

V and J are TRBV10-2 and TRBJ2-3; D is perhaps TRBD1 (5 bases). CDR1 and CDR2 from the germline V gene are WSHSY and SAAADI. The CDR3 spans 16 residues. V gave up 3 bases and J gave up 1 base, with 14 bases separating them. The CDR3 DNA reads TGCGCCAGCAGTGAAGGTCAGGGTTTGGGCACAGATACGCAGTATTTT. It is translated as CASSEGQGLGTDTQYF.

CDR3: CASSLVGWGGTNGYEQYF. As DNA, the CDR3 is TGTGCCAGCAGCTTAGTAGGGTGGGGGGGCACCAACGGCTACGAGCAGTACTTC. The chain uses TRBV7-9 and TRBJ2-7, with a tentative D call TRBD2 (7 bases). CDR1 is SEHNR and CDR2 is FQNEAQ in the germline V gene (reference sequence). Between the trimmed V and J ends, which lost 1 base and 3 bases, there was a span of 22 bases. The CDR3 is 18 amino acids.

The CDR3 DNA reads as TGCGCCAGCAGCTTGGGCTTGGGGGACAGTACCTACACAGATACGCAGTATTTT. Its translation is CASSLGLGDSTYTDTQYF. The chain uses TRBV5-1 and TRBJ2-3, with 7 bases fitting TRBD1. V lost 0 bases and J lost 2; bases outside the gene matches: 12. There are 18 residues in the CDR3. CDR1 is SGHRS, CDR2 YFSETQ, per germline.

The gene calls are TRBV7-9 and TRBJ1-3; 9 nucleotides align to TRBD1. Looked up from germline, CDR1 is SEHNR and CDR2 is FQNEAQ (reference sequence). V gave up 4 bases and J gave up 1 base; unmatched junction bases: 11. The length of the CDR3 is 18 residues. For the CDR3, the DNA is TGTGCCAGCAGCTCAACAAAAACAGGGGGCCATTCTGGAAACACCATATATTTT. Translation gives CASSSTKTGGHSGNTIYF.

This rearrangement joins TRBV4-3 to TRBJ2-7; 7 nucleotides match TRBD2. This CDR3 has 16 residues. From germline, CDR1 is LGHNA and CDR2 YSLEER. The ends lost 0 bases at V and 2 bases at J; junction bases unmatched: 7. The CDR3 here is CASSQDWGGLTYEQYF. CDR3 in DNA: TGCGCCAGCAGCCAAGATTGGGGAGGGTTGACCTACGAGCAGTACTTC.

This sequence joins TRBV6-5 and TRBJ1-2; perhaps TRBD1 as D (5 bases). Looked up from germline, CDR1 is MNHEY and CDR2 is SVGAGI. V shed 6 bases and J shed 5 bases, with 13 bases lying between them. The CDR3 totals 13 residues. The CDR3 DNA sequence: TGTGCCAGCAGGACGGGGGACCGGTATGGCTACACCTTC. It encodes CASRTGDRYGYTF.

This chain connects TRBV11-2 to TRBJ2-4, with 11 positions matching TRBD2. The length of the CDR3 is 17 residues. V was clipped by 2 bases and J by 0 bases; unmatched bases: 3. Germline values: CDR1 SGHAT, CDR2 FQNNGV. The CDR3 is CASSLLAGGLAKNIQYF. In DNA form, the CDR3 reads TGTGCCAGCAGCTTACTAGCGGGAGGCTTAGCCAAAAACATTCAGTACTTC.

This clone was counted a few times. The V and J genes are TRBV4-3 and TRBJ2-1, with a possible D match to TRBD2 (6 bases). V gave up 4 bases and J gave up 5 bases, with 9 bases separating them. CDR1 is LGHNA, CDR2 YSLEER, per germline. The CDR3 spans 13 residues. The CDR3 DNA is TGCGCCAGCAGCCCGGGACTCAACAATGAGCAGTTCTTC. Its translation: CASSPGLNNEQFF.

V gene TRBV12-5 combines with J gene TRBJ2-2; D is unresolved. CDR3 length: 14 amino acids. The germline V gene has CDR1 LGHNT and CDR2 FRNRAP. V gave up 6 bases and J gave up 0 bases, with 8 bases separating them. CDR3 residues: CASGITSNTGELFF. The CDR3 coding sequence is TGTGCTAGTGGCATAACTTCGAACACCGGGGAGCTGTTTTTT.

Note on this clone: One junction end does not reproduce the germline sequence, and a read error may be involved. The CDR3 region has the DNA TGTTCCAGCAGCTTAGCGGGAGCCGAGCAGTACTTC. Translating it yields CSSSLAGAEQYF. The V call is TRBV7-9, the J call TRBJ2-7, with 9 bases matching TRBD2. There are 12 residues in the CDR3. Per the germline V gene, CDR1 is SEHNR and CDR2 is FQNEAQ (reference sequence). Using reference TRBV7-9 and TRBJ2-7 for the parts outside the CDR3, the full variable domain is DTGVSQNPRHKITKRGQNVTFRCDPISEHNRLYWYRQTLGQGPEFLTYFQNEAQLEKSRLLSDRFSAERPKGSFSTLEIQRTEQGDSAMYLCSSSLAGAEQYFGPGTRLTVT.

J is TRBJ1-2 and V is TRBV15; D possibly corresponds to TRBD1 (5 bases). CDR1 LNHNV and CDR2 YYDKDF come from the germline V gene (reference sequence). This CDR3 comprises 15 residues. The V end lost 4 bases, the J end lost 0 bases, and 12 bases lay between the germline ends. The CDR3 nucleotides are TGTGCCACCAGCAAGGGGTCGGCCTCTAACTATGGCTACACCTTC. Encoded protein: CATSKGSASNYGYTF. The full variable domain, completed using reference TRBV15 and TRBJ1-2, is DAMVIQNPRYQVTQFGKPVTLSCSQTLNHNVMYWYQQKSSQAPKLLFHYYDKDFNNEADTPDNFQSRRPNTSFCFLDIRSPGLGDTAMYLCATSKGSASNYGYTFGSGTRLTVV.

The chain links TRBV7-2 to TRBJ1-1, with D unresolved. Trimming shortened V by 1 base and J by 1 base, and 7 bases separated the two germline ends. The CDR3 sequence is 14 residues long. Germline V gene data show CDR1 as SGHTA and CDR2 as FQGNSA. Here the CDR3 reads CASSLVRENTEAFF. In DNA form, the CDR3 reads TGTGCCAGCAGCTTAGTCCGAGAGAACACTGAAGCTTTCTTT.